The source of this T cell receptor (beta chain) is a study of blood T cell repertoires in COVID-19. Study information: COVID-19 samples, acute and convalescent, were from the United States, Italy and Spain. T cells, B-cell-depleted T cells, or PBMCs provided the cDNA or gDNA that served as material.

This CDR3 has 16 residues. Germline V CDR1 and CDR2: LGHDT, YNNKEL (reference sequence). V dropped 3 bases and J dropped 3 bases, with 14 bases sitting between them. As originally analysed: For nucleated cells, counts were estimated from reference gene primer amplification. Measured with immunoSEQ multiplex PCR; TCRdb has only the in-frame clones, and not every one. Clone size and the V and J calls come from that table; the DNA yielded D and trimming. There are 150,000 or so clones in the sample; approximately 91% occur only once, and approximately 2.2% lies in the top ten. The specimen was peripheral blood. V usage is TRBV3-1 (or the pseudogene TRBV3-2) and J usage is TRBJ1-4, with D maybe TRBD1 (5 bases). The TCR originated in a man aged 18 to 35 with acute or convalescent COVID-19. CDR3 nucleotide sequence: TGTGCCAGCAGCCACGGATGGGGCGCAGCTAATGAAAAACTGTTTTTT. It yields the protein CASSHGWGAANEKLFF.